The sequence of this T cell receptor beta chain was determined in a study of blood T cell repertoires in COVID-19. Study summary: PBMCs, B-cell-depleted T cells, or T cells provided the cDNA or gDNA that made up the material.

A single count supports this clone. With V trimmed by 1 base and J by 10 bases, 10 bases remained unmatched. CDR1 SGHRS and CDR2 YFSETQ come from the germline V gene. This CDR3 is built from 16 residues. Using immunoSEQ multiplex PCR, the repertoire was profiled, and TCRdb retains in-frame clones only, with some absent. Of around 90,000 clones listed, 85% are singletons. This clonotype was sampled from a woman aged 70-85 years with active or convalescent COVID-19. The V call is TRBV5-1, the J call TRBJ1-6, with 8 bases fitting TRBD1. Specimen: peripheral blood. The CDR3 sequence: CASSLQWTGLGSPLHF. The CDR3 nucleotides are TGCGCCAGCAGCTTGCAATGGACAGGGTTGGGATCACCCCTCCACTTT.